This T cell receptor (beta chain) was retrieved from a study of blood T cell repertoires in COVID-19. On the study more broadly: Sources were T cells, B-cell-depleted T cells, or PBMCs; the material itself was cDNA or gDNA.

Produced via immunoSEQ multiplex PCR; TCRdb's table is partial and in-frame only. This sample has about 40,000 clones, with 75% to 90% found just once. The receptor was isolated from a woman in her 70s with acute or convalescent COVID-19. Material for sequencing was peripheral blood.

CDR3 amino acids: CASSTGTGVFYEQYV. The CDR3 nucleotides are TGCGCCAGCAGCACAGGGACAGGGGTTTTCTACGAGCAGTACGTC. The V call is TRBV5-1, the J call TRBJ2-7, with 10 bases that match TRBD1. The junction had 7 bases not matched to a gene; V was cut back by 4 bases and J by 3 bases. The CDR3 contains 15 residues. Germline lookup yields CDR1 SGHRS and CDR2 YFSETQ.